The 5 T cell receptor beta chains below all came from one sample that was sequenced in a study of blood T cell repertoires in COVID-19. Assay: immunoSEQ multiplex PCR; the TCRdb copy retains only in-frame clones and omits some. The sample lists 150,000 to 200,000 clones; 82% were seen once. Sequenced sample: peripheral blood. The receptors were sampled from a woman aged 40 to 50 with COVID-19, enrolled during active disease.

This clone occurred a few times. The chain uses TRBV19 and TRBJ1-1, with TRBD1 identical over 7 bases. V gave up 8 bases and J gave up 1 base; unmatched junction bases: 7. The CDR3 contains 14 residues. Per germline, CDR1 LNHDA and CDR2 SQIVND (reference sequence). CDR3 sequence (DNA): TGTGCCAGTCGGAGGGGGCCTTGGAACACTGAAGCTTTCTTT. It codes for CASRRGPWNTEAFF.

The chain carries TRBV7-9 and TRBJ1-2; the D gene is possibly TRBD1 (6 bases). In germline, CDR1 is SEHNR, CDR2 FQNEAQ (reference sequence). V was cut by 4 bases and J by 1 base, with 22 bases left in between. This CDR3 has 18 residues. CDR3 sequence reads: CASSSTETGQTYNYGYTF. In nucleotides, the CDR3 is TGTGCCAGCAGCTCAACTGAAACCGGACAGACTTATAACTATGGCTACACCTTC.

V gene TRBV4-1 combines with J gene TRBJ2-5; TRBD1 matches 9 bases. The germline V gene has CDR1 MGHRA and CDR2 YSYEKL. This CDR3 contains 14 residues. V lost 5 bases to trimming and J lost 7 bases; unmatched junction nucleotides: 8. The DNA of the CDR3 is TGCGCCAGCAGCGGCGACAGGGGGATTGGGACCCAGTACTTC. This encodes CASSGDRGIGTQYF.

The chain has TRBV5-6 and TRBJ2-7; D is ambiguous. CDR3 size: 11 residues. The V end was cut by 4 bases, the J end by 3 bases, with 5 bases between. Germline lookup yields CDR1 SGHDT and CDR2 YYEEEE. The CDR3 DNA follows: TGTGCCAGCAGCGCGAGCTACGAGCAGTACTTC. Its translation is CASSASYEQYF.

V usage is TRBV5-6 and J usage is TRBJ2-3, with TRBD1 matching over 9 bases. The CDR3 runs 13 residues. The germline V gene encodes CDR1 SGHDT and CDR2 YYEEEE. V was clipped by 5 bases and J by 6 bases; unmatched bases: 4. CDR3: CASRFTGGDTQYF. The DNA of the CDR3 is TGTGCCAGCAGATTTACAGGGGGCGATACGCAGTATTTT. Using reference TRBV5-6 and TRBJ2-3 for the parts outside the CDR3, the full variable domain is DAGVTQSPTHLIKTRGQQVTLRCSPKSGHDTVSWYQQALGQGPQFIFQYYEEEERQRGNFPDRFSGHQFPNYSSELNVNALLLGDSALYLCASRFTGGDTQYFGPGTRLTVL.